Detailed here is one T cell receptor (beta chain). Its antigen is not identified. Per germline, CDR1 MNHNS and CDR2 SASEGT. Trimming removed 8 bases from V and 4 bases from J, with 6 bases in between. The CDR3 is 11 amino acids. This sample was taken from a study of post-analysis software for immune sequencing data. Notes on the study in general: Controls had lower frequencies than patients of 4 or 5 TRBV segments, which included TRBV5-6, TRBV5-1 and TRBV20-1.

Incorporated into the TCR beta cDNA libraries were unique molecular identifiers, which served to reduce PCR and sequencing biases. Out of 1 to 10 million T cells, about 500,000 cDNA molecules were generated. TCRdb re-called the PCR reads through MiXCR, storing one row per CDR3 protein. Among 750,000 to 950,000 distinct CDR3 sequences listed, 53% were seen once. This TCR came from a girl aged 5-17 years with multiple sclerosis. The sample taken for sequencing was blood. The rearrangement uses TRBV6-1 and TRBJ2-1, with D perhaps TRBD1 (6 bases). The CDR3 loop is CASGQYNEQFF. The CDR3 region has the DNA TGTGCCAGCGGACAGTACAATGAGCAGTTCTTC.